The 28 T cell receptor beta chains given below trace back to one sample, sequenced in a study of cytotoxic CD8 clonotypes in ibrutinib-treated CLL. Clones were read by immunoSEQ multiplex PCR, and TCRdb kept only the in-frame ones, dropping some. The repertoire holds approximately 150,000 clones, with approximately 80% as singletons. The sample consisted of PBMCs, taken after 24 months of ibrutinib treatment. All receptors come from a human donor with chronic lymphocytic leukemia.

The J gene is TRBJ1-6, the V gene TRBV7-9; perhaps TRBD1 as D (6 bases). V lost 7 bases, J lost 6 bases, and 10 bases lay in between. CDR1 and CDR2 from the germline V gene are SEHNR and FQNEAQ (reference sequence). This CDR3 comprises 13 residues. The CDR3 DNA reads TGTGCCAGCACGGGGGGCGTTAATTCACCCCTCCACTTT. Amino acid sequence: CASTGGVNSPLHF.

J is TRBJ2-3 and V is TRBV4-1; 8 nucleotides agree with TRBD2. V was pared by 6 bases and J by 0 bases, with 5 bases of the junction left unmatched. The CDR3 has 15 residues. The germline gives CDR1 MGHRA, CDR2 YSYEKL. Written as DNA, the CDR3 is TGCGCCAGCAGTCAGATAGCGGGGAGCACAGATACGCAGTATTTT. This gives the protein CASSQIAGSTDTQYF.

This clone was observed a single time. This chain uses TRBV6-5 with TRBJ2-1, with D unclear. Germline V gene sequence: CDR1 MNHEY, CDR2 SVGAGI. This CDR3 comprises 13 residues. V shed 3 bases and J shed 7 bases, with 10 bases lying between them. CDR3 in amino acids: CASSYPASNEQFF. CDR3 DNA sequence: TGTGCCAGCAGTTATCCAGCGAGTAATGAGCAGTTCTTC.

This clone was seen once. This chain uses TRBV9 with TRBJ2-3, with 8 bases identical to TRBD2. Germline loops: CDR1 SGDLS, CDR2 YYNGEE. The CDR3 loop spans 15 amino acids. Trimming at V came to 4 bases and at J to 9 bases, leaving 13 bases not matched to a gene. The CDR3, as DNA: TGTGCCAGCAGCCCCGGGGGGGGCTGGGGTCTAACGCAGTATTTT. Its protein product is CASSPGGGWGLTQYF.

The chain is built from TRBV5-1 and TRBJ1-4, with a possible D match to TRBD1 (6 bases). This CDR3 contains 14 residues. The germline gives CDR1 SGHRS, CDR2 YFSETQ. V lost 3 bases to trimming and J lost 4 bases, with 10 bases between them. This chain's CDR3 is CASSYGQNNEKLFF. The CDR3, as DNA: TGCGCCAGCAGCTATGGACAGAATAATGAAAAACTGTTTTTT.

The V gene is TRBV11-2, the J gene TRBJ2-1, with D tentatively TRBD2 (7 bases). This CDR3 spans 15 amino acids. Germline lookup yields CDR1 SGHAT and CDR2 FQNNGV. V gave up 4 bases and J gave up 2 bases, with 12 bases separating them. Here the CDR3 reads CASSYRGATYNEQFF. The DNA for the CDR3 is TGTGCCAGCAGCTATCGGGGGGCTACCTACAATGAGCAGTTCTTC.

In this sample, this clone turned up once. A read error may produce the germline difference seen at one junction end. The chain joins TRBV7-2 to TRBJ2-7; TRBD2 is a possible D gene (6 bases). Germline V lookup: CDR1 SGHTA, CDR2 FQGNSA. The CDR3 is made up of 13 amino acids. The CDR3 spells CASSQGLNYEQYF. CDR3 nucleotide sequence: TGCGCCAGCAGCCAGGGACTTAACTACGAGCAGTACTTC.

The chain is built from TRBV7-3 and TRBJ1-5; D might be TRBD1 (5 bases). The ends were cut back, 3 bases at V and 4 bases at J, with 7 bases in the middle. CDR1 is SGHTA and CDR2 is FQGTGA in the germline V gene. This CDR3 contains 13 residues. DNA of the CDR3: TGTGCCAGCAGCTTGGGACCAAATCAGCCCCAGCATTTT. It is translated as CASSLGPNQPQHF.

In its sample, this clone was seen a few times. The V gene is TRBV2, the J gene TRBJ1-1; weak D call: TRBD1 (6 bases). The V gene's germline CDR1 is SNHLY and CDR2 FYNNEI. The CDR3 loop spans 12 amino acids. With 8 bases removed from V and 6 bases from J, the gap between germline ends came to 13 bases. The CDR3 protein is CASSRGFSEAFF. The CDR3 bases are TGTGCCAGCTCCAGGGGTTTCTCTGAAGCTTTCTTT. The full variable domain, its missing parts supplied by reference TRBV2 and TRBJ1-1, is EPEVTQTPSHQVTQMGQEVILRCVPISNHLYFYWYRQILGQKVEFLVSFYNNEISEKSEIFDDQFSVERPDGSNFTLKIRSTKLEDSAMYFCASSRGFSEAFFGQGTRLTVV.

The DNA for the CDR3 is TGTGCCAGCAGCCCCAACTCCTACGAGCAGTACTTC. Protein: CASSPNSYEQYF. V gene TRBV11-2 combines with J gene TRBJ2-7, with D hard to call. CDR1 SGHAT and CDR2 FQNNGV come from the germline V gene. The CDR3 is 12 residues long. Trimming pared 5 bases from V and 0 bases from J, leaving 5 bases between. Full variable domain (outside the CDR3, taken from reference TRBV11-2 and TRBJ2-7): EAGVAQSPRYKIIEKRQSVAFWCNPISGHATLYWYQQILGQGPKLLIQFQNNGVVDDSQLPKDRFSAERLKGVDSTLKIQPAKLEDSAVYLCASSPNSYEQYFGPGTRLTVT.

The V and J genes are TRBV30 and TRBJ1-4; the D is unclear. This CDR3 comprises 15 residues. CDR1 and CDR2 (germline): GTSNPN, SVGIG (reference sequence). Trimming pared 1 base from V and 0 bases from J, leaving 9 bases between. CDR3 sequence: CAWSGPLTTNEKLFF. CDR3 DNA sequence: TGTGCCTGGAGTGGGCCCCTTACAACTAATGAAAAACTGTTTTTT.

The chain is built from TRBV29-1 and TRBJ1-3; 8 nucleotides match TRBD1. This CDR3 has 14 residues. Germline V CDR1 and CDR2: SQVTM, ANQGSEA. Unmatched junction bases numbered 8, after V lost 7 bases and J lost 3 bases. This CDR3 is CSAEDRGHGNTIYF. The CDR3 DNA is TGCAGCGCCGAAGACAGGGGTCATGGAAACACCATATATTTT.

This clone was counted between two and nine times. In the same sample, other DNA sequences code for this CDR3. The V call is TRBV27, the J call TRBJ1-5, with D possibly being TRBD1 (6 bases). The length of the CDR3 is 13 residues. CDR1 and CDR2 from the germline V gene are MNHEY and SMNVEV (reference sequence). Trimming cost V 6 bases and J 2 bases, with 8 bases left between them. CDR3 bases: TGTGCCAGCAGACAGGGTGGCAATCAGCCCCAGCATTTT. It codes for CASRQGGNQPQHF.

The chain recombines TRBV15 with TRBJ1-2; 9 positions agree with TRBD1. Trimming removed 0 bases from V and 8 bases from J; junction bases left unmatched: 13. Per the germline V gene, CDR1 is LNHNV and CDR2 is YYDKDF (reference sequence). CDR3 length: 17 amino acids. In DNA, the CDR3 is TGTGCCACCAGCAGAGAGGACACTCCGGGACAGGGTTTCGGCTACACCTTC. The encoded protein is CATSREDTPGQGFGYTF.

V usage is TRBV30 and J usage is TRBJ1-4; TRBD1 agrees at 7 bases. The CDR3 has 17 amino acids. The trim removed 0 bases at V and 4 bases at J, leaving 11 bases unmatched. Germline CDR1 is GTSNPN and CDR2 is SVGIG (reference sequence). The CDR3 DNA reads as TGTGCCTGGAGTGTACGTAGGGGGCGGCGAAGTAATGAAAAACTGTTTTTT. Translated: CAWSVRRGRRSNEKLFF.

The chain uses TRBV6-5 and TRBJ1-2; D perhaps matches TRBD1 (5 bases). This CDR3 spans 15 amino acids. Trimming left V 0 bases short and J 4 bases short, with 12 bases between. Germline lookup yields CDR1 MNHEY and CDR2 SVGAGI. The CDR3 nucleotides read TGTGCCAGCAGTTACTCGCAGGGCGCAGGCTATGGCTACACCTTC. It codes for CASSYSQGAGYGYTF.

This clone was detected only once. This chain joins TRBV7-8 and TRBJ1-5; 8 nucleotides agree with TRBD1. The CDR3 sequence is 15 residues long. V trimming: 4 bases; J trimming: 6 bases; junction bases outside the gene matches: 8. CDR1 is SGHVS, CDR2 FQNEAQ, per germline. DNA of the CDR3: TGTGCCAGCAGCTATTATGCAGGGGGCACTCAGCCCCAGCATTTT. As protein: CASSYYAGGTQPQHF.

A single count supports this clone. The chain couples TRBV7-2 to TRBJ2-2; D not certain. The V gene's germline CDR1 is SGHTA and CDR2 FQGNSA. This CDR3 is 12 amino acids long. V lost 2 bases to trimming and J lost 6 bases, with 4 bases between them. In DNA, the CDR3 is TGTGCCAGCAGCTTATACGCCGGGGAGCTGTTTTTT. Translating it yields CASSLYAGELFF.

This chain joins TRBV11-2 and TRBJ2-7; D gene uncertain. Trimming cost V 5 bases and J 5 bases, with 13 bases left between them. Looked up from germline, CDR1 is SGHAT and CDR2 is FQNNGV. There are 13 residues in the CDR3. The CDR3 nucleotides are TGTGCCAGCAGCCCACAGAATTCCCACGAGCAGTACTTC. This codes for CASSPQNSHEQYF.

V usage is TRBV5-5 and J usage is TRBJ1-5; D remains unclear. Germline lookup yields CDR1 SGHKS and CDR2 YYEKEE (reference sequence). Trimming cost V 1 base and J 4 bases, with 6 bases left between them. This CDR3 has 13 amino acids. CDR3 DNA: TGTGCCAGCAGCTTGCGAGGTAATCAGCCCCAGCATTTT. It translates to CASSLRGNQPQHF.

This clone showed up many times. The chain links TRBV29-1 to TRBJ1-2; unclear D gene. Germline CDR1 is SQVTM and CDR2 is ANQGSEA. The CDR3 loop spans 13 amino acids. Deletions cut 2 bases from V and 2 bases from J, with 9 bases between. In DNA, the CDR3 is TGCAGCGTTGAATTCAAGGAAAACTATGGCTACACCTTC. Translation gives CSVEFKENYGYTF.

V gene TRBV30 combines with J gene TRBJ1-2; TRBD1 matches at 9 bases. The junction had 5 bases not matched to a gene; V was cut back by 1 base and J by 5 bases. The CDR3 length is 14 residues. In germline, CDR1 is GTSNPN, CDR2 SVGIG (reference sequence). The CDR3 here is CAWSAQGAIYGYTF. CDR3 DNA: TGTGCCTGGAGTGCACAGGGGGCGATATATGGCTACACCTTC.

V and J are TRBV28 and TRBJ2-5; 9 bases line up with TRBD2. The CDR3 covers 14 residues. V was clipped by 5 bases and J by 5 bases; unmatched bases: 6. Germline CDR1 MDHEN, CDR2 SYDVKM. The CDR3 loop is CASSPGTSLETQYF. The CDR3 nucleotides read TGTGCCAGCAGTCCCGGGACTAGCTTGGAGACCCAGTACTTC.

This chain links TRBV6-6 with TRBJ1-4; 7 nucleotides match TRBD1. CDR3 size: 15 residues. Unmatched junction bases numbered 9, after V lost 6 bases and J lost 5 bases. Germline lookup yields CDR1 MNHNY and CDR2 SVGAGI (reference sequence). CDR3 region: CASRDRVNENEKLFF. For the CDR3, the DNA is TGTGCCAGCAGAGACAGGGTCAATGAGAATGAAAAACTGTTTTTT.

The chain has TRBV6-5 and TRBJ1-2; 7 bases agree with TRBD1. Losses at the gene ends were 10 bases for V and 1 base for J; bases not matched to a gene: 9. The germline CDR1 and CDR2 sequences are MNHEY and SVGAGI. This CDR3 is built from 14 residues. The CDR3 loop reads CATRGQRFNYGYTF. The CDR3 DNA reads as TGTGCCACCAGGGGACAGCGATTTAACTATGGCTACACCTTC.

The V call is TRBV27, the J call TRBJ2-7, with TRBD2 identical over 7 bases. CDR1 and CDR2 (germline): MNHEY, SMNVEV (reference sequence). V shed 6 bases and J 2 bases; nucleotides not matched to a gene: 7. CDR3 size: 14 residues. The CDR3 sequence is CASSLKGTTYEQYF. The CDR3 DNA reads as TGTGCCAGCAGCTTAAAAGGGACTACCTACGAGCAGTACTTC.

The chain is built from TRBV5-1 and TRBJ2-3, with TRBD1 identical over 7 bases. The V gene's germline CDR1 is SGHRS and CDR2 YFSETQ. The CDR3 runs 16 residues. Trimming removed 0 bases from V and 2 bases from J; junction bases left unmatched: 6. The CDR3 here is CASSLALQGNTDTQYF. CDR3 sequence (DNA): TGCGCCAGCAGCTTGGCCCTACAGGGGAACACAGATACGCAGTATTTT.

The chain employs TRBV5-8 and TRBJ2-3; D gene uncertain. CDR3 length: 12 residues. The germline V gene encodes CDR1 SGHTS and CDR2 YDEGEE. Trimming cost V 2 bases and J 5 bases, with 6 bases left between them. The DNA of the CDR3 is TGTGCCAGCAGCTTCTTTGGAGATACGCAGTATTTT. Translated: CASSFFGDTQYF. Using reference TRBV5-8 and TRBJ2-3 for the parts outside the CDR3, the full variable domain is EAGVTQSPTHLIKTRGQQATLRCSPISGHTSVYWYQQALGLGLQFLLWYDEGEERNRGNFPPRFSGRQFPNYSSELNVNALELEDSALYLCASSFFGDTQYFGPGTRLTVL.